This T cell receptor (beta chain) was sequenced for a study of patients and donors after allogeneic stem cell transplantation. Each CDR3 protein is one row after TCRdb ran MiXCR on the RT-PCR reads. The data contain approximately 160,000 distinct CDR3 sequences, approximately 24% of them singletons. Germline V gives CDR1 SGHRS, CDR2 YFSETQ. With 5 bases clipped from V and 2 bases from J, the junction kept 6 bases outside the gene matches. CDR3 length: 15 residues. V and J are TRBV5-1 and TRBJ2-5, with 10 bases that match TRBD2. Sequencing was done on a sample of blood, either unsorted or a sorted T cell fraction (not recorded which). The source is a human donor who was either an allogeneic HSCT recipient or a stem cell or donor lymphocyte infusion donor (not recorded which). It is not recorded whose cells these are; they may come from a transplant donor. The CDR3 here is CASRLAGTTQETQYF. In DNA, the CDR3 is TGCGCCAGCAGACTAGCGGGAACAACACAAGAGACCCAGTACTTC.